The next 23 T cell receptor beta chains were all read from a single sample in a study of shared clonotypes between healthy human individuals. The method was immunoSEQ multiplex PCR; TCRdb's version includes in-frame clones alone and lacks a portion of them. The data hold approximately 2.3 million clones, with approximately 93% observed a single time. Sequenced sample: naive CD4+ T cells from PBMCs. The subset was: CD45RA+ positively selected. Receptor source: a man aged 18 to 29 in good health. Some clones in this sample may be carry-over from other donors' samples.

This chain joins TRBV30 and TRBJ1-5; a weak D match, TRBD1 (5 bases). CDR3 length equals 14 residues. CDR1 is GTSNPN and CDR2 is SVGIG in the germline V gene (reference sequence). Trimming took 4 bases from V and 1 from J, leaving 11 bases between them. CDR3: CAWTPGLSNQPQHF. Here the CDR3 DNA reads TGTGCCTGGACGCCAGGGCTGAGCAATCAGCCCCAGCATTTT.

The chain joins TRBV2 to TRBJ2-2; no definite D call. The CDR3 contains 14 residues. Germline CDR1 reads SNHLY; CDR2 reads FYNNEI. Trimming cost V 0 bases and J 3 bases, with 5 bases left between them. CDR3 region: CASSEALDTGELFF. CDR3 nucleotide sequence: TGTGCCAGCAGTGAAGCATTGGACACCGGGGAGCTGTTTTTT. The full variable domain, completed using reference TRBV2 and TRBJ2-2, is EPEVTQTPSHQVTQMGQEVILRCVPISNHLYFYWYRQILGQKVEFLVSFYNNEISEKSEIFDDQFSVERPDGSNFTLKIRSTKLEDSAMYFCASSEALDTGELFFGEGSRLTVL.

This chain links TRBV6-1 with TRBJ1-4; D is uncertain. Germline assignment: CDR1 MNHNS and CDR2 SASEGT. V shed 0 bases and J shed 5 bases, with 13 bases lying between them. This CDR3 contains 16 residues. CDR3 in DNA: TGTGCCAGCAGTGAAGCGGAAACAGCTACGAATGAAAAACTGTTTTTT. Encoded protein: CASSEAETATNEKLFF.

The V gene is TRBV7-2, the J gene TRBJ2-1, with 7 nucleotides matching TRBD1. The V and J ends lost 5 bases and 8 bases, in that order; junction bases with no gene match: 12. From germline, CDR1 is SGHTA and CDR2 FQGNSA. CDR3 length: 15 residues. The chain's CDR3 is CASSPTTYRGDEQFF. The CDR3 DNA is TGTGCCAGCAGCCCGACTACTTACAGGGGCGATGAGCAGTTCTTC. Combining the CDR3 with reference TRBV7-2 and TRBJ2-1 gives the whole variable domain GAGVSQSPSNKVTEKGKDVELRCDPISGHTALYWYRQSLGQGLEFLIYFQGNSAPDKSGLPSDRFSAERTGGSVSTLTIQRTQQEDSAVYLCASSPTTYRGDEQFFGPGTRLTVL.

J is TRBJ2-7 and V is TRBV7-2, with 7 bases fitting TRBD2. With 4 bases clipped from V and 9 bases from J, the junction kept 3 bases outside the gene matches. This CDR3 region has 11 residues. CDR1 and CDR2 (germline): SGHTA, FQGNSA. CDR3 coding DNA: TGTGCCAGCAGCTCCCGGGGGGTGCAGTACTTC. Translating gives CASSSRGVQYF.

The V call is TRBV27, the J call TRBJ1-3, with 7 positions matching TRBD1. V trimming: 4 bases; J trimming: 4 bases; junction bases outside the gene matches: 4. CDR3 length: 14 amino acids. Germline values: CDR1 MNHEY, CDR2 SMNVEV (reference sequence). CDR3 nucleotide sequence: TGTGCCAGCAGTTCGGGGACAGAAGGAAACACCATATATTTT. This gives the protein CASSSGTEGNTIYF.

The rearrangement links TRBV11-2 to TRBJ2-7; no definite D call. Germline-derived CDR1 and CDR2 are SGHAT and FQNNGV. Trimming removed 4 bases from V and 7 bases from J, with 11 bases in between. The CDR3 runs 12 residues. The CDR3 loop is CASSSIRKEQYF. CDR3 nucleotide sequence: TGTGCCAGCAGCTCCATAAGGAAGGAGCAGTACTTC.

The rearrangement links TRBV9 to TRBJ2-1, with D possibly being TRBD2 (5 bases). The CDR3 has 16 residues. Germline CDR1 SGDLS, CDR2 YYNGEE. V was cut by 4 bases and J by 0 bases, with 14 bases left in between. CDR3 residues: CASSPRSGSSYNEQFF. CDR3 DNA sequence: TGTGCCAGCAGCCCGAGGAGCGGAAGCTCCTACAATGAGCAGTTCTTC.

On this clone: Other nucleotide sequences from this sample produce the same CDR3. The chain is built from TRBV5-1 and TRBJ1-5; D is uncertain. The CDR3 has 15 residues. V lost 0 bases and J lost 3, with 10 bases in between. Germline lookup yields CDR1 SGHRS and CDR2 YFSETQ. CDR3 DNA: TGCGCCAGCAGCTTGGCAGGTTACCCCAATCAGCCCCAGCATTTT. Its protein product is CASSLAGYPNQPQHF.

The chain has TRBV2 and TRBJ2-7; tentatively, D is TRBD1 or TRBD2 (5 bases each). Germline V CDR1 and CDR2: SNHLY, FYNNEI. This CDR3 is 14 amino acids long. V was trimmed by 8 bases and J by 1 base, leaving 15 bases between them. The CDR3 loop reads CASALRDGSYEQYF. The CDR3 DNA reads TGTGCCAGCGCCCTTCGGGACGGATCCTACGAGCAGTACTTC.

Remarks on this clone: Other DNA sequences in the sample encode the same CDR3. This chain connects TRBV28 to TRBJ2-7; 8 bases align to TRBD2. Trimming took 8 bases from V and 0 from J; bases not matched to a gene: 6. Germline loops: CDR1 MDHEN, CDR2 SYDVKM. There are 14 residues in the CDR3. CDR3 nucleotide sequence: TGTGCCAGCCGCGGCGGGAGGAGCTCCTACGAGCAGTACTTC. It codes for CASRGGRSSYEQYF.

The chain carries TRBV7-2 and TRBJ1-2; the D gene is possibly TRBD1 (6 bases). This CDR3 region has 16 residues. Trimming removed 5 bases at V and 1 base at J, with 17 bases between. Looked up from germline, CDR1 is SGHTA and CDR2 is FQGNSA. CDR3 protein: CASSPGAGGFNYGYTF. In DNA form, the CDR3 reads TGTGCCAGCAGCCCAGGGGCGGGAGGATTTAACTATGGCTACACCTTC. Complete variable domain (other parts from reference TRBV7-2 and TRBJ1-2): GAGVSQSPSNKVTEKGKDVELRCDPISGHTALYWYRQSLGQGLEFLIYFQGNSAPDKSGLPSDRFSAERTGGSVSTLTIQRTQQEDSAVYLCASSPGAGGFNYGYTFGSGTRLTVV.

This chain joins TRBV28 and TRBJ1-1; 9 bases are shared with TRBD1. The CDR3 runs to 16 residues. V dropped 6 bases and J dropped 3; count of bases not matched to a gene: 11. The germline V gene has CDR1 MDHEN and CDR2 SYDVKM. CDR3 sequence reads: CASSLTQGAPDTEAFF. The CDR3 DNA reads as TGTGCCAGCAGCCTAACACAGGGGGCGCCCGACACTGAAGCTTTCTTT.

The J gene is TRBJ1-1, the V gene TRBV7-3, with D maybe TRBD1 (6 bases). In germline, CDR1 is SGHTA, CDR2 FQGTGA. The V end was cut by 1 base, the J end by 3 bases, with 12 bases between. The CDR3 sequence is 15 residues long. The CDR3 coding sequence is TGTGCCAGCAGCTTAAGGGGGGCCGGGCACACTGAAGCTTTCTTT. This gives the protein CASSLRGAGHTEAFF.

This chain uses TRBV29-1 with TRBJ2-2; TRBD1 is a possible D gene (6 bases). CDR1 SQVTM and CDR2 ANQGSEA come from the germline V gene. Trimming pared 7 bases from V and 6 bases from J, leaving 12 bases between. The CDR3 consists of 12 residues. The CDR3, as DNA: TGCAGCGGAGGGGGTCACGCCGGGGAGCTGTTTTTT. Protein product: CSGGGHAGELFF.

V and J are TRBV28 and TRBJ1-5; TRBD1 aligns across 12 bases. This CDR3 region has 15 residues. The V gene's germline CDR1 is MDHEN and CDR2 SYDVKM. V dropped 4 bases and J dropped 16; count of bases not matched to a gene: 14. CDR3 sequence reads: CASSSLPGQGAGKHF. In nucleotides, the CDR3 is TGTGCCAGCAGTTCCCTTCCGGGACAGGGGGCGGGTAAACATTTT.

This clone was counted once. This chain joins TRBV18 and TRBJ1-2, with D possibly matching TRBD1 (5 bases). CDR1 and CDR2 from the germline V gene are KGHSH and LQKENI. CDR3 length: 15 residues. The germline V and J ends were trimmed by 6 bases and 4 bases, with 18 bases remaining between them. The CDR3: CASSNRDQTSYGYTF. In DNA, the CDR3 is TGTGCCAGCTCGAACCGGGACCAGACGAGCTATGGCTACACCTTC.

V usage is TRBV6-5 and J usage is TRBJ2-2; D is uncertain. Trimming took 7 bases from V and 4 from J, leaving 10 bases between them. The germline CDR1 and CDR2 sequences are MNHEY and SVGAGI. This CDR3 is built from 13 residues. For the CDR3, the DNA is TGTGCCAGCAAATCAGTGGGCACCGGGGAGCTGTTTTTT. This sequence encodes CASKSVGTGELFF.

The gene calls are TRBV21-1 and TRBJ2-5; the table names TRBD2, a call not compared with the DNA. TRBV21-1 is tagged as a pseudogene. The CDR3 runs 18 residues. CDR3 amino acids: CASSARRGRTSLRETQYF. DNA of the CDR3: TGTGCCAGCAGCGCCCGCCGGGGGAGGACTAGCTTGAGGGAGACCCAGTACTTC.

The chain uses TRBV20-1 and TRBJ2-1; D is ambiguous. Germline CDR1 reads DFQATT; CDR2 reads SNEGSKA (reference sequence). This CDR3 is 11 amino acids long. The V gene lost 6 bases and the J gene lost 8 bases, with 11 bases spanning the gap. The CDR3 region has the DNA TGCAGTGCAGAGGTTTTGGATGAGCAGTTCTTC. Protein: CSAEVLDEQFF.

The J gene is TRBJ2-5, the V gene TRBV7-2, with 10 bases fitting TRBD2. The junction had 12 bases not matched to a gene; V was cut back by 5 bases and J by 6 bases. The length of the CDR3 is 16 residues. The germline V gene encodes CDR1 SGHTA and CDR2 FQGNSA. CDR3 in DNA: TGTGCCAGCAGCCCAGGGTCTAGCGGGAGACAGAAGACCCAGTACTTC. Its translation: CASSPGSSGRQKTQYF.

This chain links TRBV25-1 with TRBJ2-1, with D possibly matching TRBD2 (5 bases). CDR1 is MGHDK, CDR2 SYGVNS, per germline. Trimming left V 6 bases short and J 7 bases short, with 19 bases between. The CDR3 spans 15 residues. CDR3 residues: CASSPGGRGLNEQFF. The CDR3 nucleotides read TGTGCCAGCAGCCCGGGTGGGCGAGGGTTGAATGAGCAGTTCTTC. The full variable domain, its missing parts supplied by reference TRBV25-1 and TRBJ2-1, is EADIYQTPRYLVIGTGKKITLECSQTMGHDKMYWYQQDPGMELHLIHYSYGVNSTEKGDLSSESTVSRIRTEHFPLTLESARPSHTSQYLCASSPGGRGLNEQFFGPGTRLTVL.

The chain carries TRBV19 and TRBJ1-4; TRBD1 is a possible D gene (5 bases). V was clipped by 7 bases and J by 4 bases, with 25 bases between them. CDR3 length: 18 residues. Germline CDR1 and CDR2: LNHDA and SQIVND (reference sequence). The CDR3 here is CASTMKGRDGVINEKLFF. The CDR3 DNA is TGTGCCAGTACCATGAAGGGTCGGGACGGAGTAATTAATGAAAAACTGTTTTTT.